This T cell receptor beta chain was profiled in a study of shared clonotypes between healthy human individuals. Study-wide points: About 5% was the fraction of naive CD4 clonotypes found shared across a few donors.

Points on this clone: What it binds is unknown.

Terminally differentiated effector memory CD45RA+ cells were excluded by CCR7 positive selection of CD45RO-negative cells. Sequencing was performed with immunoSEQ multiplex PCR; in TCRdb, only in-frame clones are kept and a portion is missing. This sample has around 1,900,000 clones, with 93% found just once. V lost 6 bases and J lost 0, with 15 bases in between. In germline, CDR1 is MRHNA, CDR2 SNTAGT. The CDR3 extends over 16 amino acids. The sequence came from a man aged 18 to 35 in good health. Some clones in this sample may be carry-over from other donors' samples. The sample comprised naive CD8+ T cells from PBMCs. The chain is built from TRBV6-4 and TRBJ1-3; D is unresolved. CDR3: CASRGLAAFSGNTIYF. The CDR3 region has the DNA TGTGCCAGCAGGGGCTTGGCCGCTTTCTCTGGAAACACCATATATTTT.